One and the same sample provided the 15 T cell receptor beta chains below, sequenced in a study of blood T cell repertoires in COVID-19. The data were produced by immunoSEQ multiplex PCR, yet TCRdb's version contains in-frame clones alone and is incomplete. The table records roughly 220,000 clones, nearly 90% of them present only once. Sequencing was carried out using PBMCs or T cells enriched from blood (not recorded which). These receptors all come from a man aged 25 to 40 who had been exposed to COVID-19.

The chain has TRBV7-3 and TRBJ2-2, with 11 bases lining up with TRBD1. CDR1 is SGHTA and CDR2 is FQGTGA in the germline V gene. Losses at the gene ends were 0 bases for V and 4 bases for J; bases not matched to a gene: 7. CDR3 length equals 18 residues. The CDR3 sequence is CASSLTPSGTGGTGELFF. Here the CDR3 DNA reads TGTGCCAGCAGCTTAACCCCCTCAGGGACAGGGGGCACCGGGGAGCTGTTTTTT. The full variable domain, in which reference TRBV7-3 and TRBJ2-2 provide the parts outside the CDR3, is GAGVSQTPSNKVTEKGKYVELRCDPISGHTALYWYRQSLGQGPEFLIYFQGTGAADDSGLPNDRFFAVRPEGSVSTLKIQRTERGDSAVYLCASSLTPSGTGGTGELFFGEGSRLTVL.

This clone was detected once. The rearrangement links TRBV29-1 to TRBJ1-3, with unresolved D. CDR3 length equals 13 residues. The V end was cut by 4 bases, the J end by 0 bases, with 7 bases between. Germline CDR1 SQVTM, CDR2 ANQGSEA. The CDR3 reads CSVGQNSGNTIYF. CDR3 nucleotide sequence: TGCAGCGTTGGGCAAAACTCTGGAAACACCATATATTTT.

This chain links TRBV11-3 with TRBJ2-3; D is perhaps TRBD1 (6 bases). From germline, CDR1 is SGHNT and CDR2 YENEEA. The CDR3 runs 14 residues. V lost 8 bases and J 2 bases, leaving 14 bases between the germline ends. The CDR3 coding sequence is TGTGCCAGCCGAGGGGGTCGGGTCACAGATACGCAGTATTTT. Its protein product is CASRGGRVTDTQYF.

This chain joins TRBV9 and TRBJ2-1; 8 bases match TRBD2. The CDR3 runs to 14 residues. Germline trimming cut 4 bases from V and 6 bases from J; bases unmatched to any gene: 6. Germline CDR1 is SGDLS and CDR2 is YYNGEE. The CDR3 coding sequence is TGTGCCAGCAGCCCGAGGACTAGCACCAATGAGCAGTTCTTC. Protein sequence: CASSPRTSTNEQFF.

This clone has a single count. The CDR3 nucleotides read TGTGCCAGCAGTTCGGACAGTTTGTCCCTCCACTTT. Protein: CASSSDSLSLHF. The gene calls are TRBV27 and TRBJ1-6; TRBD1 might be the D (6 bases). CDR1 is MNHEY, CDR2 SMNVEV, per germline (reference sequence). The CDR3 length is 12 residues. V lost 4 bases to trimming and J lost 14 bases, with 12 bases between them.

This chain connects TRBV2 to TRBJ1-2, with TRBD1 matching over 7 bases. Germline V CDR1 and CDR2: SNHLY, FYNNEI. Trimming at V came to 8 bases and at J to 0 bases, leaving 6 bases not matched to a gene. The CDR3 covers 14 residues. This CDR3 reads CASGRGGTNYGYTF. The CDR3 region has the DNA TGTGCCAGCGGGCGAGGGGGCACTAACTATGGCTACACCTTC.

The chain has TRBV7-9 and TRBJ1-6; 7 positions match TRBD1. The CDR3 is 14 amino acids. The germline V gene has CDR1 SEHNR and CDR2 FQNEAQ (reference sequence). The V and J ends lost 6 bases and 5 bases, in that order; junction bases with no gene match: 4. The CDR3 nucleotides are TGTGCCAGCAGTACCGGGACAGATAATTCACCCCTCCACTTT. Its protein product is CASSTGTDNSPLHF.

This clone came up once. The J gene is TRBJ1-2, the V gene TRBV7-2; 8 bases are a match to TRBD1. With V trimmed by 3 bases and J by 5 bases, 11 bases remained unmatched. Germline assignment: CDR1 SGHTA and CDR2 FQGNSA. This CDR3 is built from 16 residues. The CDR3 DNA sequence: TGTGCCAGCAGCTTGGCAGGGGGCGCCAGTAATTATGGCTACACCTTC. Its protein product is CASSLAGGASNYGYTF.

This clone was seen a single time. The chain carries TRBV25-1 and TRBJ1-3, with D perhaps TRBD1 (6 bases). V was shortened by 1 base and J by 0 bases, with 13 bases between the two germline ends. The CDR3 extends over 17 amino acids. CDR1 is MGHDK and CDR2 is SYGVNS in the germline V gene. Here the CDR3 reads CASSESRGFLSGNTIYF. In nucleotides, the CDR3 is TGTGCCAGCAGTGAATCAAGGGGGTTCCTCTCTGGAAACACCATATATTTT.

The chain combines TRBV9 with TRBJ2-3, with 9 positions matching TRBD1. The ends lost 3 bases at V and 3 bases at J; junction bases unmatched: 5. Germline values: CDR1 SGDLS, CDR2 YYNGEE. This CDR3 has 15 amino acids. CDR3 bases: TGTGCCAGCAGCGCGGAGACAGGGGGAACAGATACGCAGTATTTT. It yields the protein CASSAETGGTDTQYF.

The chain uses TRBV9 and TRBJ2-7, with TRBD1 identical over 9 bases. The ends lost 3 bases at V and 8 bases at J; junction bases unmatched: 15. This CDR3 is built from 16 residues. Germline V gene sequence: CDR1 SGDLS, CDR2 YYNGEE. The CDR3 here is CASSEGITGGIIQQYF. Written as DNA, the CDR3 is TGTGCCAGCAGCGAGGGAATAACAGGGGGCATCATCCAGCAGTACTTC.

This chain joins TRBV6-5 and TRBJ2-7, with D possibly matching TRBD2 (5 bases). V dropped 8 bases and J dropped 0 bases, with 11 bases sitting between them. This CDR3 has 13 amino acids. Germline assignment: CDR1 MNHEY and CDR2 SVGAGI. DNA for the CDR3: TGTGCCAGCCGGACGGGGAGCTCCTACGAGCAGTACTTC. Residues: CASRTGSSYEQYF.

This clone was picked up a small number of times. The gene calls are TRBV9 and TRBJ1-2; the D gene is possibly TRBD1 (6 bases). V was pared by 6 bases and J by 2 bases, with 14 bases between. The length of the CDR3 is 14 residues. Germline assignment: CDR1 SGDLS and CDR2 YYNGEE. Written as DNA, the CDR3 is TGTGCCAGCACCCCGGGACACGCAAACTATGGCTACACCTTC. This gives the protein CASTPGHANYGYTF.

This clone has a handful of counts. The chain is built from TRBV2 and TRBJ2-5; D is perhaps TRBD2 (6 bases). The CDR3 loop spans 12 amino acids. Germline CDR1 is SNHLY and CDR2 is FYNNEI. Between the trimmed V and J ends, which lost 6 bases and 5 bases, there was a span of 10 bases. CDR3 DNA sequence: TGTGCCAGCAGCGCGACTAGTGAGACCCAGTACTTC. This codes for CASSATSETQYF.

V and J are TRBV29-1 and TRBJ2-5, with 9 positions matching TRBD2. Unmatched junction bases numbered 2, after V lost 3 bases and J lost 0 bases. This CDR3 spans 14 amino acids. The V gene's germline CDR1 is SQVTM and CDR2 ANQGSEA. For the CDR3, the DNA is TGCAGCGTTGAGTCTAGCGGGGACCAAGAGACCCAGTACTTC. Translated: CSVESSGDQETQYF.